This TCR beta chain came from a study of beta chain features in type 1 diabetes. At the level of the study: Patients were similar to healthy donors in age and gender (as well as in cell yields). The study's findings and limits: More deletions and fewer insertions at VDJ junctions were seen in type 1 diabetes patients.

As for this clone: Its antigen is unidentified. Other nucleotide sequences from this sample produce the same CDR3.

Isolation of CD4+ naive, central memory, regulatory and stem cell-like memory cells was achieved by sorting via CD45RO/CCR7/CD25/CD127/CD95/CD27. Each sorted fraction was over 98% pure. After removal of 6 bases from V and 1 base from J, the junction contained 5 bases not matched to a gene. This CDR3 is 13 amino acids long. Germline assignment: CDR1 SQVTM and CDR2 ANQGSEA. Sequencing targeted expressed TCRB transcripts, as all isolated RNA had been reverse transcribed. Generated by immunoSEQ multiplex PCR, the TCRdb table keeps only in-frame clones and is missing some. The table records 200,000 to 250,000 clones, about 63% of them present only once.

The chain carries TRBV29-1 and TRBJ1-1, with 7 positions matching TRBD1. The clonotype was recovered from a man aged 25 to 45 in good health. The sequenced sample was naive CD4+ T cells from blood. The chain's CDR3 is CSVEGQRNTEAFF. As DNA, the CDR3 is TGCAGCGTGGAGGGACAGAGGAACACTGAAGCTTTCTTT. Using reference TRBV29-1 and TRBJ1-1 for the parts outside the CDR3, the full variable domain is SAVISQKPSRDICQRGTSLTIQCQVDSQVTMMFWYRQQPGQSLTLIATANQGSEATYESGFVIDKFPISRPNLTFSTLTVSNMSPEDSSIYLCSVEGQRNTEAFFGQGTRLTVV.